This entry lists 2 T cell receptor beta chains sequenced from one sample in a study of OX40 agonist ivuxolimab in advanced cancers. Sequencing used immunoSEQ multiplex PCR; TCRdb keeps in-frame clones, though not all of them. The table has about 69,000 clones, approximately 93% seen once. Sequencing was performed on CD4+ or CD8+ T cells sorted from blood, taken in a trial of the OX40 agonist ivuxolimab. Source of these receptors: an adult with an advanced solid tumor such as melanoma, head and neck, liver or kidney cancer.

The chain uses TRBV19 and TRBJ1-2; D unclear. Germline lookup yields CDR1 LNHDA and CDR2 SQIVND (reference sequence). The CDR3 length is 13 residues. V was cut by 5 bases and J by 6 bases, with 13 bases left in between. The CDR3 is CASSARRVNGYTF. CDR3 DNA: TGTGCCAGTAGTGCTCGGAGGGTCAATGGCTACACCTTC.

V is TRBV6-4 and J is TRBJ2-2; unclear D gene. CDR1 is MRHNA and CDR2 is SNTAGT in the germline V gene. There are 14 residues in the CDR3. The V end lost 5 bases, the J end lost 1 base, and 8 bases lay between the germline ends. CDR3 DNA sequence: TGTGCCAGCAGTAGGGAACGGAACACCGGGGAGCTGTTTTTT. It specifies CASSRERNTGELFF.